This T cell receptor (beta chain) was identified during a study of blood T cell repertoires in COVID-19. Study-level information: Specimens from acute and convalescent COVID-19 originated in the United States, Italy and Spain. Sources were T cells, B-cell-depleted T cells, or PBMCs; the material itself was cDNA or gDNA.

Per the germline V gene, CDR1 is SQVTM and CDR2 is ANQGSEA. CDR3 size: 14 residues. The junction had 4 bases not matched to a gene; V was cut back by 4 bases and J by 7 bases. In this sample, this clone turned up a few times. Original analysis: Using reference gene primer amplification, nucleated cell counts were estimated. The table came from immunoSEQ multiplex PCR; TCRdb's copy has only in-frame clones and leaves some out. For V, J and clone size, that table is used; D and trimming come from the DNA. The table includes under 250,000 clones, about four fifths detected once. The rearrangement joins TRBV29-1 to TRBJ1-6, with 10 nucleotides matching TRBD1. Source material: peripheral blood. This TCR derives from a young woman with acute or convalescent COVID-19. The CDR3, as DNA: TGCAGCGTTGCTGCGGGACAGGGGAATTCACCCCTCCACTTT. This gives the protein CSVAAGQGNSPLHF.